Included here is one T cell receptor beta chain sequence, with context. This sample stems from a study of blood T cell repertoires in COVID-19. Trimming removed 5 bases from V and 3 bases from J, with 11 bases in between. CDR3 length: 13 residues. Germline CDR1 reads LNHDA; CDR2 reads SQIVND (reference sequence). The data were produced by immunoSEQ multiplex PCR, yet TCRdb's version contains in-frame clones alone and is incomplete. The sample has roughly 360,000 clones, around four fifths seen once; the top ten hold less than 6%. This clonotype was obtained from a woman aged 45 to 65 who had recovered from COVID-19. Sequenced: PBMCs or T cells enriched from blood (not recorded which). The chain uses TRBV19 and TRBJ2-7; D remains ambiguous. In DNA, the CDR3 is TGTGCCAGTAGTTATAGTAGGAGCTACGAGCAGTACTTC. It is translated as CASSYSRSYEQYF.